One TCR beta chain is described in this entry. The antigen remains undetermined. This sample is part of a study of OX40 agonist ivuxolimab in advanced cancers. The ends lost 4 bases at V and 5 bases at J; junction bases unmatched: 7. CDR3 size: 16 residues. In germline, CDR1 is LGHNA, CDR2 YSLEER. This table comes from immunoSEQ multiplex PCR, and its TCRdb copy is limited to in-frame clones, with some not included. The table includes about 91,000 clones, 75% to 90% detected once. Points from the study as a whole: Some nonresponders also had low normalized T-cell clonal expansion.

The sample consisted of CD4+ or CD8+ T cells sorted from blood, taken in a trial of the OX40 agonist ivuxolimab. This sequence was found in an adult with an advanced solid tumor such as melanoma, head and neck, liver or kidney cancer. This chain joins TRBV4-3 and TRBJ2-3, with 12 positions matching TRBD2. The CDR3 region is CASSLTTSGRGDTQYF. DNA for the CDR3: TGCGCCAGCAGCCTCACGACTAGCGGGAGAGGAGATACGCAGTATTTT.